Presented here are 5 T cell receptor beta chains from one specimen sequenced in a study of CD8+CD57+ T cells in acquired aplastic anemia. Genomic DNA served as template for TCR beta VDJ and CDR3 profiling. TCRdb itself ran the reads through MiXCR, one entry per CDR3 protein. The sample carries more than 40,000 distinct CDR3 sequences, 55% to 75% recorded once. Sequenced input: sorted CD4+, CD8+, or CD8+CD57+ T cells (not recorded which) from PBMCs. All receptors derive from a human donor in good health, serving as a control.

This chain links TRBV5-1 with TRBJ1-1; TRBD1 is a possible D gene (6 bases). Germline loops: CDR1 SGHRS, CDR2 YFSETQ. CDR3 length: 15 residues. V gave up 8 bases and J gave up 0 bases, with 17 bases separating them. CDR3: CASMIQGSMNTEAFF. DNA of the CDR3: TGCGCCAGTATGATACAGGGCTCAATGAACACTGAAGCTTTCTTT. The full variable domain, in which reference TRBV5-1 and TRBJ1-1 provide the parts outside the CDR3, is KAGVTQTPRYLIKTRGQQVTLSCSPISGHRSVSWYQQTPGQGLQFLFEYFSETQRNKGNFPGRFSGRQFSNSRSEMNVSTLELGDSALYLCASMIQGSMNTEAFFGQGTRLTVV.

V gene TRBV7-9 combines with J gene TRBJ2-5; no clear D gene. V gave up 10 bases and J gave up 1 base, with 7 bases separating them. Germline V gene data show CDR1 as SEHNR and CDR2 as FQNEAQ (reference sequence). The CDR3 contains 11 residues. CDR3 region: CAIRPQETQYF. The CDR3 DNA reads TGTGCCATACGTCCCCAAGAGACCCAGTACTTC.

The chain has TRBV10-2 and TRBJ2-7, with 8 bases lining up with TRBD1. From germline, CDR1 is WSHSY and CDR2 SAAADI. The CDR3 has 14 residues. Unmatched junction bases numbered 6, after V lost 8 bases and J lost 0 bases. CDR3 loop: CASGNRGSSYEQYV. As DNA, the CDR3 is TGCGCCAGCGGCAACAGGGGGAGCTCCTACGAGCAGTACGTC.

This clonotype was counted a few times. The chain has TRBV10-3 and TRBJ2-7; 11 bases align to TRBD1. Germline values: CDR1 ENHRY, CDR2 SYGVKD. The V segment lost 7 bases and the J segment 4 bases; nucleotides outside the gene matches: 6. The CDR3 contains 14 residues. This chain's CDR3 is CAIMGGTGGYEQYF. CDR3 DNA sequence: TGTGCCATCATGGGCGGGACAGGGGGATACGAGCAGTACTTC.

This clonotype has a handful of counts. The chain employs TRBV15 and TRBJ2-5, with 10 positions matching TRBD1. V shed 1 base and J 2 bases; nucleotides not matched to a gene: 1. Germline lookup yields CDR1 LNHNV and CDR2 YYDKDF (reference sequence). CDR3 length: 15 residues. The CDR3 region is CATSRGGQGQETQYF. Here the CDR3 DNA reads TGTGCCACCAGCAGAGGGGGACAGGGGCAAGAGACCCAGTACTTC.